What follows are 21 T cell receptor beta chains derived from one specimen sequenced in a study of EBV T-cell therapy then PD-1 blockade in nasopharyngeal carcinoma. No cognate antigen is known for these TCRs. Method: immunoSEQ multiplex PCR; TCRdb's copy keeps in-frame clones and lacks some. The profile shows tens of thousands of clones, under 90% of them singletons. The sample's treatment: AdE1-LMPpoly-expanded autologous EBV-specific T-cell therapy followed by anti-PD-1 nivolumab. The input for sequencing was CD8+ T cells from blood, taken at roughly day 61 from a patient whose treatment included autologous EBV-specific T cells and nivolumab. These receptor sequences come from a man aged 40-49 years with nasopharyngeal carcinoma.

The chain carries TRBV6-5 and TRBJ2-5, with 7 nucleotides matching TRBD1. The CDR3 extends over 15 amino acids. The trim removed 4 bases at V and 1 base at J, leaving 6 bases unmatched. Looked up from germline, CDR1 is MNHEY and CDR2 is SVGAGI. This CDR3 reads CASSSWTGLQETQYF. CDR3 nucleotides: TGTGCCAGCAGTTCCTGGACAGGTCTCCAAGAGACCCAGTACTTC.

The sample holds a few counts of this clone. V usage is TRBV2 and J usage is TRBJ2-3; 14 bases line up with TRBD2. The germline V gene has CDR1 SNHLY and CDR2 FYNNEI. This CDR3 has 14 residues. With 0 bases clipped from V and 12 bases from J, the junction kept 2 bases outside the gene matches. The CDR3 DNA reads TGTGCCAGCAGTGAAGCGGGGACTAGCGGGGGCCAGTATTTT. Its translation is CASSEAGTSGGQYF.

The gene calls are TRBV27 and TRBJ2-7; TRBD1 matches 7 bases. CDR3 length equals 16 residues. With 4 bases clipped from V and 5 bases from J, the junction kept 14 bases outside the gene matches. Per the germline V gene, CDR1 is MNHEY and CDR2 is SMNVEV (reference sequence). DNA for the CDR3: TGTGCCAGCAGTTCCCGCTCGCCGGGACAGTTCGACGAGCAGTACTTC. Amino acids: CASSSRSPGQFDEQYF.

The chain couples TRBV7-9 to TRBJ2-1, with 9 positions matching TRBD1. Trimming at V came to 5 bases and at J to 8 bases, leaving 13 bases not matched to a gene. This CDR3 region has 16 residues. Germline values: CDR1 SEHNR, CDR2 FQNEAQ (reference sequence). As DNA, the CDR3 is TGTGCCAGCAGCCCCCAACAGGGGGCGAATAGGGATGAGCAGTTCTTC. It specifies CASSPQQGANRDEQFF.

This chain uses TRBV3-1 (or the pseudogene TRBV3-2) with TRBJ2-7, with 7 bases lining up with TRBD2. Germline V CDR1 and CDR2: LGHDT, YNNKEL (reference sequence). Germline trimming cut 4 bases from V and 4 bases from J; bases unmatched to any gene: 4. The CDR3 sequence is 13 residues long. The CDR3 DNA reads TGTGCCAGCAGCCCGGGACTAAGGTACGAGCAGTACTTC. Protein product: CASSPGLRYEQYF.

V is TRBV6-6 and J is TRBJ1-1; 8 bases map to TRBD1. V shed 5 bases and J 0 bases; nucleotides not matched to a gene: 11. Germline loops: CDR1 MNHNY, CDR2 SVGAGI (reference sequence). There are 17 residues in the CDR3. The CDR3 region has the DNA TGTGCCAGCAGTCCCTGGACAGGGAGGATGTTGAACACTGAAGCTTTCTTT. Translated: CASSPWTGRMLNTEAFF.

The chain uses TRBV28 and TRBJ2-7; D perhaps matches TRBD1 (5 bases). The CDR3 sequence is 13 residues long. V shed 7 bases and J shed 4 bases, with 14 bases lying between them. Looked up from germline, CDR1 is MDHEN and CDR2 is SYDVKM. CDR3 bases: TGTGCCAGCATGACAGCAAGGTGGTACGAGCAGTACTTC. Encoded protein: CASMTARWYEQYF.

The table lists this clone with a few counts. This rearrangement joins TRBV5-5 to TRBJ1-5, with D perhaps TRBD1 (5 bases). The CDR3 length is 13 residues. Germline V gene data show CDR1 as SGHKS and CDR2 as YYEKEE (reference sequence). The germline V and J ends were trimmed by 7 bases and 3 bases, with 11 bases remaining between them. CDR3: CASSGQYNQPQHF. CDR3 sequence (DNA): TGTGCCAGCTCTGGACAATACAATCAGCCCCAGCATTTT.

This clone was recorded only once. CDR3 nucleotides: TGTGCCAGCAGCTCATCATGGCCCACTAACTATGGCTACACCTTC. This gives the protein CASSSSWPTNYGYTF. The rearrangement uses TRBV11-2 and TRBJ1-2, with D unclear. Deletions cut 4 bases from V and 0 bases from J, with 12 bases between. Germline CDR1 SGHAT, CDR2 FQNNGV. This CDR3 is built from 15 residues.

The table lists this clone with a count of one. The chain combines TRBV5-5 with TRBJ2-7; tentative D call: TRBD1 (6 bases). The CDR3 consists of 16 residues. Between the trimmed V and J ends, which lost 2 bases and 0 bases, there was a span of 15 bases. Germline CDR1 and CDR2: SGHKS and YYEKEE (reference sequence). The chain's CDR3 is CASSFRMDRTSYEQYF. The DNA of the CDR3 is TGTGCCAGCAGCTTCAGGATGGACAGAACCTCCTACGAGCAGTACTTC.

The chain combines TRBV4-1 with TRBJ2-7; D unresolved. Per the germline V gene, CDR1 is MGHRA and CDR2 is YSYEKL. V was shortened by 5 bases and J by 1 base, with 9 bases between the two germline ends. This CDR3 has 13 amino acids. The CDR3 coding sequence is TGCGCCAGCAGCTCCGCGCCTTCCTACGAGCAGTACTTC. Protein product: CASSSAPSYEQYF.

V is TRBV6-6 and J is TRBJ1-4; weak D call: TRBD1 (5 bases). In germline, CDR1 is MNHNY, CDR2 SVGAGI (reference sequence). The CDR3 is made up of 16 amino acids. Trimming cost V 6 bases and J 6 bases, with 20 bases left between them. The CDR3 DNA sequence: TGTGCCAGCAGCAATCTCCTGTGGGGGTTTGATGAAAAACTGTTTTTT. This encodes CASSNLLWGFDEKLFF.

V gene TRBV24-1 combines with J gene TRBJ2-3; D is perhaps TRBD1 or TRBD2 (5 bases each). CDR1 and CDR2 (germline): KGHDR, SFDVKD. The V and J ends lost 1 base and 3 bases respectively, with 19 bases between them. The CDR3 is made up of 18 amino acids. The CDR3 here is CATSDLAVGRGETDTQYF. The CDR3 DNA reads TGTGCCACCAGTGATTTAGCCGTAGGAAGGGGAGAGACAGATACGCAGTATTTT.

V and J are TRBV6-5 and TRBJ2-7; D might be TRBD2 (5 bases). Germline-derived CDR1 and CDR2 are MNHEY and SVGAGI. The V gene lost 2 bases and the J gene lost 5 bases, with 13 bases spanning the gap. The CDR3 covers 14 residues. The DNA of the CDR3 is TGTGCCAGCAGTTACCTCTTCAGGCGGGACGAGCAGTACTTC. The encoded protein is CASSYLFRRDEQYF.

This clone came up once. The chain recombines TRBV2 with TRBJ1-1; D not resolved. V was cut by 7 bases and J by 2 bases, with 14 bases left in between. The CDR3 is 14 amino acids. CDR1 is SNHLY, CDR2 FYNNEI, per germline. The CDR3 nucleotides are TGTGCCAGCATGGGAGGGAGATTTAACACTGAAGCTTTCTTT. It specifies CASMGGRFNTEAFF.

The chain carries TRBV10-3 and TRBJ2-3; the match to TRBD2 covers 10 bases. From germline, CDR1 is ENHRY and CDR2 SYGVKD. V lost 5 bases and J lost 2; bases outside the gene matches: 7. The CDR3 consists of 16 residues. CDR3 coding DNA: TGTGCCATCAGTCTCCTAGCGGGGGAGCTCACAGATACGCAGTATTTT. Its translation: CAISLLAGELTDTQYF.

The V call is TRBV7-9, the J call TRBJ1-2, with D possibly being TRBD1 (5 bases). This CDR3 region has 14 residues. From germline, CDR1 is SEHNR and CDR2 FQNEAQ (reference sequence). The V gene lost 5 bases and the J gene lost 1 base, with 11 bases spanning the gap. The CDR3 DNA is TGTGCCAGCAGCCCCGGGGGAGATAACTATGGCTACACCTTC. It codes for CASSPGGDNYGYTF.

This clone was picked up one time. The rearrangement links TRBV4-3 to TRBJ1-1; D is ambiguous. This CDR3 has 16 amino acids. V shed 0 bases and J shed 0 bases, with 11 bases lying between them. Germline V lookup: CDR1 LGHNA, CDR2 YSLEER. The CDR3 sequence: CASSQDPAYMNTEAFF. CDR3 bases: TGCGCCAGCAGCCAAGACCCCGCGTACATGAACACTGAAGCTTTCTTT.

The chain joins TRBV9 to TRBJ2-2; no firm D call. CDR1 SGDLS and CDR2 YYNGEE come from the germline V gene. The CDR3 consists of 14 residues. V gave up 0 bases and J gave up 1 base, with 4 bases separating them. This CDR3 reads CASSVDRNTGELFF. The DNA of the CDR3 is TGTGCCAGCAGCGTAGATAGGAACACCGGGGAGCTGTTTTTT.

The chain uses TRBV30 and TRBJ2-2; D possibly corresponds to TRBD2 (5 bases). The germline V and J ends were trimmed by 5 bases and 5 bases, with 9 bases remaining between them. The V gene's germline CDR1 is GTSNPN and CDR2 SVGIG (reference sequence). This CDR3 is built from 12 residues. CDR3 region: CAWSRATGELFF. The CDR3 DNA reads as TGTGCCTGGTCGAGGGCTACCGGGGAGCTGTTTTTT.

Details on this clone: An end of the junction does not agree with germline; a read error may underlie this. The rearrangement links TRBV7-2 to TRBJ1-1, with 7 bases lining up with TRBD1. This CDR3 spans 14 amino acids. CDR1 is SGHTA and CDR2 is FQGNSA in the germline V gene. Written as DNA, the CDR3 is TGTGCCGGCAGCTATTCGACAGGGACCACTGAAGCTTTCTTT. Residues: CAGSYSTGTTEAFF.